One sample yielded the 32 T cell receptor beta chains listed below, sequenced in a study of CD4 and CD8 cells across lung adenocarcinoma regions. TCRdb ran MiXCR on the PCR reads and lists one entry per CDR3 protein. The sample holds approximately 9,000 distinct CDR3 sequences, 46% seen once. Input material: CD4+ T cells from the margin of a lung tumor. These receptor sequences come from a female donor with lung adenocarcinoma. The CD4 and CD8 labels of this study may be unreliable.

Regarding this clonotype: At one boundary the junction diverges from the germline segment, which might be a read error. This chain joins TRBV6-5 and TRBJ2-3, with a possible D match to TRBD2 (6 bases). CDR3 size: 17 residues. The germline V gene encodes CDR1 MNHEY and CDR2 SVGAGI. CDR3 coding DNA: TGTGCCAGCAGTTTGGGGACTGGCGGGCAGTCGGCAGAGACGCAGTATTTT. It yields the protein CASSLGTGGQSAETQYF.

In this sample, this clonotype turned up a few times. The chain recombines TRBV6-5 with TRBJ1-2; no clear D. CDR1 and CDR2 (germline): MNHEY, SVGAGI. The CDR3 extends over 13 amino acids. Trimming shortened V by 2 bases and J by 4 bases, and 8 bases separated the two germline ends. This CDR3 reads CASSYLSGYGYTF. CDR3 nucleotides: TGTGCCAGCAGTTACCTTTCCGGCTATGGCTACACCTTC.

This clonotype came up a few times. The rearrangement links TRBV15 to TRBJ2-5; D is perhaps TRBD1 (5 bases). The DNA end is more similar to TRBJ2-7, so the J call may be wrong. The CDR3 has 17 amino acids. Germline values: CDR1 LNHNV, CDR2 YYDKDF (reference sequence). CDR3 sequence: CATSRSITGKVVYEQYF. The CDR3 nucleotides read TGTGCCACCAGCAGATCTATTACAGGTAAGGTCGTCTACGAGCAGTACTTC.

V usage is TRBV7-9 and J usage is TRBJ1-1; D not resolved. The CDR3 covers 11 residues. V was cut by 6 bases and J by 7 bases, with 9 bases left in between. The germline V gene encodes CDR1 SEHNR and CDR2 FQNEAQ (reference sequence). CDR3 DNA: TGTGCCAGCAGACCTGGAAGTGAAGCTTTCTTT. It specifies CASRPGSEAFF.

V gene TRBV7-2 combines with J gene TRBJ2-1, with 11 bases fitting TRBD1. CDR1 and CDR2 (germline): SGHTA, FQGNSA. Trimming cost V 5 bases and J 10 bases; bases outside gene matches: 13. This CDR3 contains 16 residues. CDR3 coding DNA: TGTGCCAGCAGCCGGGGACAGGGGGGACTCTCCTACGAGCAGTTCTTC. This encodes CASSRGQGGLSYEQFF.

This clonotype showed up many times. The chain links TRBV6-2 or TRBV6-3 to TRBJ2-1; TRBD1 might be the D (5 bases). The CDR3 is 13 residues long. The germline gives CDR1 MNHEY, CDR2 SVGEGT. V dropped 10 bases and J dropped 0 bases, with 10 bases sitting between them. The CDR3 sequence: CATKTVSYNEQFF. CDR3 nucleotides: TGTGCCACCAAGACAGTCTCCTACAATGAGCAGTTCTTC.

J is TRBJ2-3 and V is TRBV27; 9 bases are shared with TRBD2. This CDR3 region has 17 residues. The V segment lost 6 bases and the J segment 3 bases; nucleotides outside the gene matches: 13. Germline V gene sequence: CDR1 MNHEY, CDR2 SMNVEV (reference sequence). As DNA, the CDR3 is TGTGCCAGCAGATCCGTAGGACTAGCGCGGGCGACAGATACGCAGTATTTT. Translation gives CASRSVGLARATDTQYF.

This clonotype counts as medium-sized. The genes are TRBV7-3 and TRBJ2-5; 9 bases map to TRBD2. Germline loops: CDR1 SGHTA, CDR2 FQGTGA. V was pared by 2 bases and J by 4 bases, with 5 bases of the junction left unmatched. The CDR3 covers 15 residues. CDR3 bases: TGTGCCAGCAGCTTACTTGCGGGAGGGATAGAGACCCAGTACTTC. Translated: CASSLLAGGIETQYF.

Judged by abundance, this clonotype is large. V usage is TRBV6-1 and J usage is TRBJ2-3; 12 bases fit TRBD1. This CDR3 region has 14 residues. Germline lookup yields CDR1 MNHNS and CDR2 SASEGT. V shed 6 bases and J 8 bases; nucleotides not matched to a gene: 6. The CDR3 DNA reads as TGTGCCAGCAGGCCCGGGACAGGGGGCGTTACGCAGTATTTT. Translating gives CASRPGTGGVTQYF.

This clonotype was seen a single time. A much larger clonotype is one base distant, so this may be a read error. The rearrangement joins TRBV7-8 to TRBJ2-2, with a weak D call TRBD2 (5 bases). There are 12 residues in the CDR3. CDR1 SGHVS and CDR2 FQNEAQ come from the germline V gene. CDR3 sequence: CASSPADGEPFF. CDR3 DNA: TGTGCCAGCAGCCCGGCCGACGGGGAGCCGTTTTTT.

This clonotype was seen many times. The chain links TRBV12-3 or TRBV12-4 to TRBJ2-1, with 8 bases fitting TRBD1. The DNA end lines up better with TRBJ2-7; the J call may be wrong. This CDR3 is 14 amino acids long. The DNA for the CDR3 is TGTGCCAGCAGCCTAACAGGGGGAACCTACGAGCAGTACTTC. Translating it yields CASSLTGGTYEQYF.

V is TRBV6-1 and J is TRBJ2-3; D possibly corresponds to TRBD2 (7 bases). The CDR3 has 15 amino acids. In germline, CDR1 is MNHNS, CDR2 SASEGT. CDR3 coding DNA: TGTGCTAGGGGGGGCGGGGGTCCTGGCACAGATACGCAGTATTTT. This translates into CARGGGGPGTDTQYF.

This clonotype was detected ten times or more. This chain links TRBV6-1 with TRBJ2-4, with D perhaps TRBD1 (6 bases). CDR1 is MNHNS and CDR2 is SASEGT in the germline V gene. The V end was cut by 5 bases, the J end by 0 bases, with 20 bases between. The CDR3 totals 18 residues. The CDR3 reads CASSLRVVGQTAKNIQYF. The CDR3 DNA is TGTGCCAGCAGTCTAAGGGTCGTCGGACAGACAGCCAAAAACATTCAGTACTTC.

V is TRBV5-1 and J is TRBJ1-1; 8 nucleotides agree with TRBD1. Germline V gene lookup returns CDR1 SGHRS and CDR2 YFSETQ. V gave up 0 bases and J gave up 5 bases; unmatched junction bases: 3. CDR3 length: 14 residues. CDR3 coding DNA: TGCGCCAGCAGCTTGGGACAGGGGAGAACTGAAGCTTTCTTT. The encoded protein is CASSLGQGRTEAFF.

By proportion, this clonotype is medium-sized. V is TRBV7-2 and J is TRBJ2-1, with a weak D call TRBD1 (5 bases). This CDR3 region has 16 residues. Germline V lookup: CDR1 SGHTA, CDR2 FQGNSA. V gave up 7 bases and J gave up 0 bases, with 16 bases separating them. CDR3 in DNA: TGTGCCAGCAACCGTCCAGGGTCCCTCTCCTACAATGAGCAGTTCTTC. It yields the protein CASNRPGSLSYNEQFF.

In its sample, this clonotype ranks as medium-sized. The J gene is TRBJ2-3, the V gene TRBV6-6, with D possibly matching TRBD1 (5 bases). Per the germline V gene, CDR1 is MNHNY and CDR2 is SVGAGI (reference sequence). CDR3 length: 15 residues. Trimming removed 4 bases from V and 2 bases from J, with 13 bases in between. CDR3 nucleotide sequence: TGTGCCAGCAGTTCCCGACAGATTTTCACAGATACGCAGTATTTT. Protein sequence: CASSSRQIFTDTQYF.

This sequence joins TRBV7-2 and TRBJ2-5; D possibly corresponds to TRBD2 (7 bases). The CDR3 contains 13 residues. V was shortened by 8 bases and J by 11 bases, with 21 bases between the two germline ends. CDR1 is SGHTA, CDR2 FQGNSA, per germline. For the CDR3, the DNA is TGTGCCAGCGGCGAAGGGAGGGACAATCAGCAGTACTTC. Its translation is CASGEGRDNQQYF.

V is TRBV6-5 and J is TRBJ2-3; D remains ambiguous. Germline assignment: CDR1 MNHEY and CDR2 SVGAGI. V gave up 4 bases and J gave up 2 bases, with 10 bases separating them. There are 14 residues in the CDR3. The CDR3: CASSFQESTDTQYF. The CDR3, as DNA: TGTGCCAGCAGTTTCCAGGAATCCACAGATACGCAGTATTTT.

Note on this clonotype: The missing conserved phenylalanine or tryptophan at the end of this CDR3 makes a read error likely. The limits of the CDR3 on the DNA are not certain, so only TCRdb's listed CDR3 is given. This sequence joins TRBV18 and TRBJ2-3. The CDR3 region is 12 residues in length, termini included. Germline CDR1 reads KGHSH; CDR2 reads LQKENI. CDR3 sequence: CIFVIVTRFHHV.

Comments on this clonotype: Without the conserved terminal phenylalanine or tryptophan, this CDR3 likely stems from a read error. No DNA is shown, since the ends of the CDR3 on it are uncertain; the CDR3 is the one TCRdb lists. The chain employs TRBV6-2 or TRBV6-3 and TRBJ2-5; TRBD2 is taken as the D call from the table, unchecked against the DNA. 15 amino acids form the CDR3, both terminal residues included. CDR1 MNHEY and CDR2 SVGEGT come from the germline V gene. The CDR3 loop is CASSYPGTSRGAVLP.

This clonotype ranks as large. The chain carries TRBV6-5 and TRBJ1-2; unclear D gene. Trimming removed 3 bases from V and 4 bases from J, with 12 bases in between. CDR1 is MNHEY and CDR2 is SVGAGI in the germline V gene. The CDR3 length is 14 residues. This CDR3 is CASSYREQVYGYTF. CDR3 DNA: TGTGCCAGCAGTTATCGTGAGCAGGTCTATGGCTACACCTTC.

The CDR3 coding sequence is TGTGCCAGCAGAACTCTGAGGGGTGACACTGAAGCTTTCTTT. This encodes CASRTLRGDTEAFF. This chain joins TRBV6-5 and TRBJ1-1; tentative D call: TRBD1 (5 bases). This CDR3 is built from 14 residues. V was trimmed by 6 bases and J by 3 bases, leaving 14 bases between them. Per the germline V gene, CDR1 is MNHEY and CDR2 is SVGAGI.

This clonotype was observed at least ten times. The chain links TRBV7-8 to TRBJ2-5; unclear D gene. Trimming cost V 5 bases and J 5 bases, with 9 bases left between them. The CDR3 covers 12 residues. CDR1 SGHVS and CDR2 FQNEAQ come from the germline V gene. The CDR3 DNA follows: TGTGCCAGCAGCGGACCACGGGAGACCCAGTACTTC. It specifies CASSGPRETQYF.

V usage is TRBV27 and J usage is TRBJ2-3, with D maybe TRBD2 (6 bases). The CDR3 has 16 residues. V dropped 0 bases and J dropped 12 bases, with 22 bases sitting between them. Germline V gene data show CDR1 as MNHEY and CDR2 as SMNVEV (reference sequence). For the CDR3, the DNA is TGTGCCAGCAGTTTATCAGTAGCGGCAGCCGAAAACACTCAGTATTTT. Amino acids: CASSLSVAAAENTQYF.

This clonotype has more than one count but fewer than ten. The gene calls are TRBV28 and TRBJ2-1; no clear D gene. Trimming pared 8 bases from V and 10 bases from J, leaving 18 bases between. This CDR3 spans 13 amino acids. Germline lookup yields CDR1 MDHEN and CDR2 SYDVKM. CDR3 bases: TGTGCCAGCTCAAAAAGGAGTAGGATAGAGCAGTTCTTC. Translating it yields CASSKRSRIEQFF.

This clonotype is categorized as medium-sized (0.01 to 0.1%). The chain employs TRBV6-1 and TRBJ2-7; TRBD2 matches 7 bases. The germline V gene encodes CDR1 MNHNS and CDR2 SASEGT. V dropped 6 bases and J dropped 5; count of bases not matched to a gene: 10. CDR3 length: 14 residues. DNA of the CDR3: TGTGCCAGCAGCCGCGCGAGCGGGAACAACGAGCAGTACTTC. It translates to CASSRASGNNEQYF.

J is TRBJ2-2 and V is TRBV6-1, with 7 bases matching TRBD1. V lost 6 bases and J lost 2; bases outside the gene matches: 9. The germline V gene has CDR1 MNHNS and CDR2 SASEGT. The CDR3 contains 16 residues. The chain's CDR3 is CASRAPGGENTGELFF. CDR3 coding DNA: TGTGCCAGCAGGGCCCCAGGGGGAGAAAACACCGGGGAGCTGTTTTTT.

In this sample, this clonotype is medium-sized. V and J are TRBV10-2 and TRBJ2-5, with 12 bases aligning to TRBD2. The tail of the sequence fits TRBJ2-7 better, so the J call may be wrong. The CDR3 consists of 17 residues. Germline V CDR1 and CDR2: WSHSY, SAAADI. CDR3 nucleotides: TGCGCCAGCAGTGAGTCTCTGACTAGCGGGAGTCGGTACGAGCAGTACTTC. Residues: CASSESLTSGSRYEQYF.

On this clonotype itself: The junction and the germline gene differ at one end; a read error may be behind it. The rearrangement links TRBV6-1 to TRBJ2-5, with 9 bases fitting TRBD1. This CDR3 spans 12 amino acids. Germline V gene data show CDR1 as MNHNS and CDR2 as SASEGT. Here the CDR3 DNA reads TGTGCCAGCGGGTGGGACAGGGCGACCCAATACTTC. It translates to CASGWDRATQYF.

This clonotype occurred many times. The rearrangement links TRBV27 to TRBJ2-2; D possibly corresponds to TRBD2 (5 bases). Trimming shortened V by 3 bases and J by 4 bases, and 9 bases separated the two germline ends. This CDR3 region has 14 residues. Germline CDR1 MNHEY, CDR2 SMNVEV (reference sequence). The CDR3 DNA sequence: TGTGCCAGCAGTTTTCGAGGACTCACCGGGGAGCTGTTTTTT. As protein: CASSFRGLTGELFF.

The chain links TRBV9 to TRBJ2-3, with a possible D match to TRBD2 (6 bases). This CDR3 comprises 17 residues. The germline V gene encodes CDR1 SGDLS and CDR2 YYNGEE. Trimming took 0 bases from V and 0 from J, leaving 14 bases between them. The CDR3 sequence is CASSVELAGTSTDTQYF. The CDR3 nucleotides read TGTGCCAGCAGCGTAGAACTAGCAGGTACTAGCACAGATACGCAGTATTTT.

In nucleotides, the CDR3 is TGTGCCAGCAGTTTCGGACAGGGGATTTCAGCGGGAGGCCCAGGGACCCAGTACTTC. This sequence encodes CASSFGQGISAGGPGTQYF. The chain recombines TRBV6-2 or TRBV6-3 with TRBJ2-5; D possibly uses TRBD1 or TRBD2 (9 bases each). Looked up from germline, CDR1 is MNHEY and CDR2 is SVGEGT. The CDR3 runs 19 residues. V lost 4 bases and J 7 bases, leaving 31 bases between the germline ends.